The source of this TCR beta chain is a study of blood T cell repertoires in COVID-19. Looking at the study overall: COVID-19 samples from acute and convalescent phases originated in the United States, Italy and Spain. Sample material is recorded as cDNA or gDNA derived from T cells, B-cell-depleted T cells, or PBMCs.

Authors' methods: Reference gene primer amplification gave estimated nucleated cell counts. Clones were sequenced by immunoSEQ multiplex PCR, and TCRdb holds only the in-frame ones, with some missing. V, J and clone size are taken as reported in that table, and D and trimming were inferred from the DNA itself. The sample has roughly 42,000 clones; roughly 87% are singletons. Germline CDR1 reads LGHDT; CDR2 reads YNNKEL (reference sequence). Trimming cost V 4 bases and J 5 bases, with 15 bases left between them. The CDR3 sequence is 15 residues long. This sequence was found in a man between 60 and 70 years old with acute or convalescent COVID-19. The chain links TRBV3-1 (or the pseudogene TRBV3-2) to TRBJ1-3; no firm D call. The sample consisted of peripheral blood. CDR3 sequence reads: CASSPRRVLRNTIYF. In DNA form, the CDR3 reads TGTGCCAGCAGCCCCCGGAGGGTGTTAAGAAACACCATATATTTT.